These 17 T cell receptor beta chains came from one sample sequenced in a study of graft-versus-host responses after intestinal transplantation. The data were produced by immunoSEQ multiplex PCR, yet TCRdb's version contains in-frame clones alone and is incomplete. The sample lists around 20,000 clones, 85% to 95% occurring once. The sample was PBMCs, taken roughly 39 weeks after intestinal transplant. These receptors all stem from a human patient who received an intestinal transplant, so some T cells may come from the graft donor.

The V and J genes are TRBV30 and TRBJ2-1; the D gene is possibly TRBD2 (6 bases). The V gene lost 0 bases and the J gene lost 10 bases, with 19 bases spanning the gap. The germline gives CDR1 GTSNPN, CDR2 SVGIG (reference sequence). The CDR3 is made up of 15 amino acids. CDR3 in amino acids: CAWSVAGFGSEEQFF. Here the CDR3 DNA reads TGTGCCTGGAGTGTAGCGGGTTTTGGGTCCGAGGAGCAGTTCTTC.

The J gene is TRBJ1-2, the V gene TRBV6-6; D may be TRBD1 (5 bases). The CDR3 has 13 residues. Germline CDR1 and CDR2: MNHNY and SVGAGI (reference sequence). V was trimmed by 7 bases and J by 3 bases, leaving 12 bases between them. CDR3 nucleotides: TGTGCCAGCACCCTACAGGAATACTATGGCTACACCTTC. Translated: CASTLQEYYGYTF.

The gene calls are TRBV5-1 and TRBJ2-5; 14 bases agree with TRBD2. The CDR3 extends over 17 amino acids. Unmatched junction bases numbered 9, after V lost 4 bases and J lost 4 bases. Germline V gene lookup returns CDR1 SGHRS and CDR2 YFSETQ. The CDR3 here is CASSPRLAGGTPETQYF. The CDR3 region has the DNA TGCGCCAGCAGCCCTCGACTAGCGGGAGGGACCCCAGAGACCCAGTACTTC.

The CDR3 DNA reads TGTGCCAGCAGCTTAGGGGGATCCTACAATGAGCAGTTCTTC. Protein sequence: CASSLGGSYNEQFF. The chain employs TRBV7-2 and TRBJ2-1, with D hard to call. The germline gives CDR1 SGHTA, CDR2 FQGNSA. The CDR3 extends over 14 amino acids. The germline V and J ends were trimmed by 1 base and 1 base, with 5 bases remaining between them.

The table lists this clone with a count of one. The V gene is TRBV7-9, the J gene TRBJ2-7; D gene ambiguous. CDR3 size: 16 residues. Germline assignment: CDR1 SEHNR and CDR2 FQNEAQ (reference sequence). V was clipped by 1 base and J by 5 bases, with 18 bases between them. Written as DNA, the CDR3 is TGTGCCAGCAGCTTAGGAGGTAGGACGGCATCCCACGAGCAGTACTTC. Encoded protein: CASSLGGRTASHEQYF.

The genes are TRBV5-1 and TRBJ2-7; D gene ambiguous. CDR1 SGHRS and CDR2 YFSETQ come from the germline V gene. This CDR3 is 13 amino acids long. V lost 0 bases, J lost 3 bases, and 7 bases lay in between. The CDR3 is CASSLEGLYEQYF. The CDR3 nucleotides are TGCGCCAGCAGCTTGGAAGGGCTCTACGAGCAGTACTTC.

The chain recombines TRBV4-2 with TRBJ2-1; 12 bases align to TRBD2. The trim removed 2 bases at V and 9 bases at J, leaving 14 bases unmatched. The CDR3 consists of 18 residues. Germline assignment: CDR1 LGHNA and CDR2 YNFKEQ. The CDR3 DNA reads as TGTGCCAGCAGCCAAATAACTCCGGGACTAGCGGGTGGGGGTGAGCAGTTCTTC. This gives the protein CASSQITPGLAGGGEQFF.

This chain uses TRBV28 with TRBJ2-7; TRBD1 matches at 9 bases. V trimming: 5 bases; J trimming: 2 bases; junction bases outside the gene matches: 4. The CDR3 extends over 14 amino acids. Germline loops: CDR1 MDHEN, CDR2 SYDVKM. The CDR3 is CASSARQGAYEQYF. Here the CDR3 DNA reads TGTGCCAGCAGTGCCCGACAGGGGGCCTACGAGCAGTACTTC.

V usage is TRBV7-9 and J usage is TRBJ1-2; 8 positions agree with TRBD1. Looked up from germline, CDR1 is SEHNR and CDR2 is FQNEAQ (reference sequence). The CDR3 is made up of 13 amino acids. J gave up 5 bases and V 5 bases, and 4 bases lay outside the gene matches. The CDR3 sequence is CASSRDRGYGYTF. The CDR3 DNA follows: TGTGCCAGCAGCAGAGACAGGGGATATGGCTACACCTTC. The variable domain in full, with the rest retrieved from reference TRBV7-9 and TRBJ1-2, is DTGVSQNPRHKITKRGQNVTFRCDPISEHNRLYWYRQTLGQGPEFLTYFQNEAQLEKSRLLSDRFSAERPKGSFSTLEIQRTEQGDSAMYLCASSRDRGYGYTFGSGTRLTVV.

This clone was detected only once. The CDR3 sequence is CSVLKWPSTDTQYF. CDR3 coding DNA: TGCAGCGTTTTAAAGTGGCCTAGCACAGATACGCAGTATTTT. V and J are TRBV29-1 and TRBJ2-3; D is ambiguous. V was clipped by 5 bases and J by 0 bases, with 12 bases between them. The CDR3 is made up of 14 amino acids. Germline V gene data show CDR1 as SQVTM and CDR2 as ANQGSEA.

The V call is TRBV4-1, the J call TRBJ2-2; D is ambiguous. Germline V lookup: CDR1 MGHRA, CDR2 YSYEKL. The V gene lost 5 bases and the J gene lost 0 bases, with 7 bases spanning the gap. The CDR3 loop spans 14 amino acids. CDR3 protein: CASSYDTNTGELFF. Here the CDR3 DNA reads TGCGCCAGCAGCTACGACACGAACACCGGGGAGCTGTTTTTT.

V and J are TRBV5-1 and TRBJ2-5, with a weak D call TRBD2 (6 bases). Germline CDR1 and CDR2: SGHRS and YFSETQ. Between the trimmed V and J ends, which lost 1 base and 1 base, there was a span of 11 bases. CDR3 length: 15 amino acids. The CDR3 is CASSLPGTLQETQYF. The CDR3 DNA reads TGCGCCAGCAGCTTGCCCGGGACTCTCCAAGAGACCCAGTACTTC. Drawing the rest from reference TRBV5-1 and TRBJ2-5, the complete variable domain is KAGVTQTPRYLIKTRGQQVTLSCSPISGHRSVSWYQQTPGQGLQFLFEYFSETQRNKGNFPGRFSGRQFSNSRSEMNVSTLELGDSALYLCASSLPGTLQETQYFGPGTRLLVL.

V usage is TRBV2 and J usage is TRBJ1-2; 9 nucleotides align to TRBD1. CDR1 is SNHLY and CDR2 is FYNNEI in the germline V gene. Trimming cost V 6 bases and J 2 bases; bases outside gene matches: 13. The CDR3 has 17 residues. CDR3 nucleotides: TGTGCCAGCAGCCCGAAGGAGTTAGGACAGGGGAACTATGGCTACACCTTC. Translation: CASSPKELGQGNYGYTF.

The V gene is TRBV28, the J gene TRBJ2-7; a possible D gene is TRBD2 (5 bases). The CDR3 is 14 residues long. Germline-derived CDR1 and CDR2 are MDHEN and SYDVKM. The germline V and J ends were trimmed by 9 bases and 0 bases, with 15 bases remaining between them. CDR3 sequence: CASLSASSSYEQYF. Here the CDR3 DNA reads TGTGCCAGTCTTAGCGCATCTAGCTCCTACGAGCAGTACTTC.

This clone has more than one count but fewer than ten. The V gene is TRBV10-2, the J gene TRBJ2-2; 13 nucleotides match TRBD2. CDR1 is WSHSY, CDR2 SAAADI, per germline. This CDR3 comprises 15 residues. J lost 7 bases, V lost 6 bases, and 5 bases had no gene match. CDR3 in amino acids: CASSSGTSGVGELFF. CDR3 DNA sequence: TGCGCCAGCAGCTCCGGGACTAGCGGGGTCGGGGAGCTGTTTTTT.

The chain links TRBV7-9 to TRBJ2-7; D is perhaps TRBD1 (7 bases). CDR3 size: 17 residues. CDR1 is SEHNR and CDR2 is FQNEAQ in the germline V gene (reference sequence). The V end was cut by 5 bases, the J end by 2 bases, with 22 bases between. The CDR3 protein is CASSPPPGRRGPYEQYF. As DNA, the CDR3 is TGTGCCAGCAGCCCTCCCCCAGGGCGGAGGGGGCCCTACGAGCAGTACTTC.

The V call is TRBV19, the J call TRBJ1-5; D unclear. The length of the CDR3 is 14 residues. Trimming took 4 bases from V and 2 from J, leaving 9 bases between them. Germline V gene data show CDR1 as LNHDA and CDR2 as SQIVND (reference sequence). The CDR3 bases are TGTGCCAGTAGTAAAGGGTTGGGCAATCAGCCCCAGCATTTT. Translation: CASSKGLGNQPQHF.